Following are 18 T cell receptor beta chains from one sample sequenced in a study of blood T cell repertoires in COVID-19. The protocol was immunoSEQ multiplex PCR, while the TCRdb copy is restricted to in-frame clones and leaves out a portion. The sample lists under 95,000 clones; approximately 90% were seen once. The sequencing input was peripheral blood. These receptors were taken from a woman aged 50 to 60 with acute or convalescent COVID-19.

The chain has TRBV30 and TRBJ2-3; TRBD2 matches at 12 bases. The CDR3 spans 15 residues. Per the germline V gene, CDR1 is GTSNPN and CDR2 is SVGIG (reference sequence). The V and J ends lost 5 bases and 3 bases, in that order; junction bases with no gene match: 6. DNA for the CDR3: TGTGCCTGGTCGTTACTAGCGGGAGGAACAGATACGCAGTATTTT. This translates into CAWSLLAGGTDTQYF.

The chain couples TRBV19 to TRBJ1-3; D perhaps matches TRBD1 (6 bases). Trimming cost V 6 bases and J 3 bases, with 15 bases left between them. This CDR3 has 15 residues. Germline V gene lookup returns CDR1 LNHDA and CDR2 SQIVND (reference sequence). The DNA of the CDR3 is TGTGCCAGTAGAACCGGGACATCAGGTGGAAACACCATATATTTT. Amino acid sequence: CASRTGTSGGNTIYF.

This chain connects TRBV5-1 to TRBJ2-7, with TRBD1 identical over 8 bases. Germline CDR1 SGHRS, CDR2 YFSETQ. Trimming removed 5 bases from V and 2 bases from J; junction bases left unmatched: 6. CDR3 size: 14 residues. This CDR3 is CASSFGQGTYEQYF. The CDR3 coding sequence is TGCGCCAGCAGTTTTGGACAGGGAACCTACGAGCAGTACTTC.

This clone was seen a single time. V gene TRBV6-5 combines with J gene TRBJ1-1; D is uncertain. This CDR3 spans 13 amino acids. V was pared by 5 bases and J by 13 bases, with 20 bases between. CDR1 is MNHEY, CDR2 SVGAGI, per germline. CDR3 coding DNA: TGTGCCAGCAGTAACCCAGGTGCGGGCTGGCATTTCTTT. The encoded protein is CASSNPGAGWHFF.

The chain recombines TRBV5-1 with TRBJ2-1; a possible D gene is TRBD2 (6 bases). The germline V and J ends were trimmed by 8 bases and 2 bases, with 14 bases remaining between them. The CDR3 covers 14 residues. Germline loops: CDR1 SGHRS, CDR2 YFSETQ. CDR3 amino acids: CASARRGPYNEQFF. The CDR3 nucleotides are TGCGCCAGTGCTCGGCGGGGTCCCTACAATGAGCAGTTCTTC.

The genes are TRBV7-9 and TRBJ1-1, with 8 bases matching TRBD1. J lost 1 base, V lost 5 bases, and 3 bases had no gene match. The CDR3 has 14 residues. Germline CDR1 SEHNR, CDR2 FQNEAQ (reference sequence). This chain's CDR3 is CASSEDRGNTEAFF. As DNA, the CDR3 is TGTGCCAGCAGCGAAGACAGGGGGAACACTGAAGCTTTCTTT.

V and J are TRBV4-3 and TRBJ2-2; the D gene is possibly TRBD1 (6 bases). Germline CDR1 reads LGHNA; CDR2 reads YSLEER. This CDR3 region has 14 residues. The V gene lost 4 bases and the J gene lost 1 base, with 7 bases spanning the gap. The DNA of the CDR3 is TGCGCCAGCAGCCGGACAGTGAACACCGGGGAGCTGTTTTTT. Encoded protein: CASSRTVNTGELFF.

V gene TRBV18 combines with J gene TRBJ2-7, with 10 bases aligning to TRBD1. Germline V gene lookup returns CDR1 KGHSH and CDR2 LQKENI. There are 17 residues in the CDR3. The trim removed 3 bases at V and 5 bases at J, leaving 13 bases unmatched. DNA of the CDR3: TGTGCCAGCTCACCCCCACTCACGGACAGGGGGTACGACGAGCAGTACTTC. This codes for CASSPPLTDRGYDEQYF.

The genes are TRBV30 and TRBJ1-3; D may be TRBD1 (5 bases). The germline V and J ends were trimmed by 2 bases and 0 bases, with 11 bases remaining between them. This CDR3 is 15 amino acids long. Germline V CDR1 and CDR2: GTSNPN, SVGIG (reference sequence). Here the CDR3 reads CAWSIGVHSGNTIYF. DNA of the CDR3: TGTGCCTGGAGTATAGGGGTCCACTCTGGAAACACCATATATTTT. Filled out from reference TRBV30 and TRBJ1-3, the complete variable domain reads SQTIHQWPATLVQPVGSPLSLECTVEGTSNPNLYWYRQAAGRGLQLLFYSVGIGQISSEVPQNLSASRPQDRQFILSSKKLLLSDSGFYLCAWSIGVHSGNTIYFGEGSWLTVV.

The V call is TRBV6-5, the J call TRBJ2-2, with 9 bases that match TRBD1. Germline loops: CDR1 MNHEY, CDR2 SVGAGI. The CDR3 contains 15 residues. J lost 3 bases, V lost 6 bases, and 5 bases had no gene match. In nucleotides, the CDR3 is TGTGCCAGCAGAAAAGACAGGGGGTACACCGGGGAGCTGTTTTTT. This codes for CASRKDRGYTGELFF.

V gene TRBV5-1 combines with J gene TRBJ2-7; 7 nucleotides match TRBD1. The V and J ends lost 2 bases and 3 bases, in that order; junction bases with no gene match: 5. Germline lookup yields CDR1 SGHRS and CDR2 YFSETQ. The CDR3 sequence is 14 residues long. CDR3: CASSFLQGSYEQYF. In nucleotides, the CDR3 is TGCGCCAGCAGCTTCCTACAGGGGAGCTACGAGCAGTACTTC.

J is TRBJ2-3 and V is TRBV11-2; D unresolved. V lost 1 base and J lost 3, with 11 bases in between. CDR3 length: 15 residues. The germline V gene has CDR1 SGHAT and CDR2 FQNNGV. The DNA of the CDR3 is TGTGCCAGCAGCTTAGGCGGCGCAAAGACAGATACGCAGTATTTT. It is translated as CASSLGGAKTDTQYF.

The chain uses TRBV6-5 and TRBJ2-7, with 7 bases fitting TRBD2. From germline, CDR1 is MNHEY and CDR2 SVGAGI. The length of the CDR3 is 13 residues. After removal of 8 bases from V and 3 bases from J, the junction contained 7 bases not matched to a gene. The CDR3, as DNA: TGTGCCAGCTCGGTCCAGCGGGGCTACGAGCAGTACTTC. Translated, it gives CASSVQRGYEQYF.

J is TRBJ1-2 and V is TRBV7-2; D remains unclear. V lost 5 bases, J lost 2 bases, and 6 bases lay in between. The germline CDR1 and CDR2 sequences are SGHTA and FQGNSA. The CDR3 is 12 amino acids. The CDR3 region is CASSNTNYGYTF. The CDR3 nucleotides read TGTGCCAGCAGCAACACCAACTATGGCTACACCTTC.

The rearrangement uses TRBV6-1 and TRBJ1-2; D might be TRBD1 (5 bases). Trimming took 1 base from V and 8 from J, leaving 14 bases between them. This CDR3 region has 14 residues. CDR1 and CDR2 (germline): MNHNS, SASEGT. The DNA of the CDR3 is TGTGCCAGCAGTGAAGTGGCAGGACAAGGGGGCTACACCTTC. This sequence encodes CASSEVAGQGGYTF.

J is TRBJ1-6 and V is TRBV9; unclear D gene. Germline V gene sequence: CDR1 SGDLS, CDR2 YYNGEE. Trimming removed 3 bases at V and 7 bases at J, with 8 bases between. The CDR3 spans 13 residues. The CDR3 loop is CASSGERNSPLHF. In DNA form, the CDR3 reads TGTGCCAGCAGCGGGGAGAGGAATTCACCCCTCCACTTT.

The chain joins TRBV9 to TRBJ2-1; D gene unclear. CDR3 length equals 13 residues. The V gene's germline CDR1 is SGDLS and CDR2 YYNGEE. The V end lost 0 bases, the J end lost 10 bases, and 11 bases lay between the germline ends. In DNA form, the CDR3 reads TGTGCCAGCAGCGTAGGGGCGCCTGGGGAGCAGTTCTTC. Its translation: CASSVGAPGEQFF.

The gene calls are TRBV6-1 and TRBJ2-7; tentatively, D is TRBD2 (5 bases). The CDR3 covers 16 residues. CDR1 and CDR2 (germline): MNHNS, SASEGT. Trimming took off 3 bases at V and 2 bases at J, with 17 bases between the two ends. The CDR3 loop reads CASSEMNTAGTYEQYF. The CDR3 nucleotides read TGTGCCAGCAGTGAGATGAACACCGCCGGGACCTACGAGCAGTACTTC.